Listed below are T cell receptor beta chains from one sample, sequenced in a study of T cell changes during pregnancy in multiple sclerosis. Here immunoSEQ multiplex PCR was the method, and the copy in TCRdb shows in-frame clones only, minus some. Altogether roughly 60,000 clones are present, over 80% being singletons, with the ten largest covering about 0.76%. This sample comprised CD4+ T cells from peripheral blood mononuclear cells, obtained in the first trimester of pregnancy. All receptors come from a female donor with multiple sclerosis, enrolled in a pregnancy study. Both conserved end residues are part of each CDR3. The order of the fields is V gene, CDR3 protein.

>TRBV19
CASSPRLGAHPYEQYF
>TRBV6-1
CASSPTSGGRDTQYF
>TRBV30
CAAGRVEKLFF
>TRBV9
CASSVDVGNQPQHF
>TRBV15
CATSSLLAGGPNEQFF
>TRBV5-3
CARSLASVDREGSPLHF
>TRBV6-5
CASSKQGQINYGYTF
>TRBV6-6
CASRATGTLYGYTF
>TRBV30
CACTTGVYEQYF
>TRBV27
CASRGQQVYNSPLHF
>TRBV19
CASSPGTDTQYF
>TRBV6-1
CASINLGGREKLFF
>TRBV12-5
CAIGTSDRGLNTGELFF
>TRBV4-1
CASSQLAQGARGTDTQYF
>TRBV10-3
CAMGTSGSYEQYF
>TRBV27
CASRGWGGGSYNEQFF
>TRBV7-3
CASSQNTEAFF
>TRBV2
CASMGRAGTGELFF
>TRBV11-2
CASSLLGGPPPYEQYF
>TRBV30
CAWRPSRNTIYF
>TRBV19
CASSIGLTGTLNYGYTF
>TRBV5-5
CASSLGQGMGEKLFF
>TRBV7-3
CASSLSGEGNQPQHF
>TRBV9
CASSVEGRGGTDTQYF
>TRBV7-8
CASSLAERDRIKEATNEKLFF
>TRBV5-5
CASSSFGAGGTDTQYF
>TRBV7-9
CASSFGGGGYNEQFF
>TRBV10-3
CAISESRPGELFF
>TRBV6-5
CASRTPGTVEGYTF
>TRBV7-2
CASSLASAGGQETQYF
>TRBV5-6
CASSLARQRSSYEQYF
>TRBV6-5
CASSFGRGSTDTQYF
>TRBV7-2
CASSWEGVNKNIQYF
>TRBV2
CASSAGTGDYYGYTF
>TRBV20-1
CSAPQVAGYTF